The rows below give T cell receptor beta chains drawn from one sample of a study of blood T cell repertoires in COVID-19. Libraries were prepared by immunoSEQ multiplex PCR; TCRdb keeps only in-frame clonotypes and omits some of them. Of 100,000 to 140,000 clones detected, roughly 90% appear once; the ten largest clones hold nearly 5%. The sequenced sample was peripheral blood. The receptors originated from a man aged 40-50 years with active or convalescent COVID-19. Each CDR3 is given with its conserved first and last residue. Each record gives: J gene, D gene, CDR3 length, V gene, clone size, CDR3 protein, CDR3 DNA. A D gene is named only where the DNA matches it firmly. Expanded clones are given a class, and other clones once, few, many or no size at all.

TRBJ1-1,-,14,TRBV6-5,-,CASSSHDRNLEAFF,TGTGCCAGCAGTTCACACGACAGAAACCTTGAAGCTTTCTTT
TRBJ1-1,TRBD1,15,TRBV9,-,CASSVGTGKSTEAFF,TGTGCCAGCAGCGTAGGGACAGGGAAGTCCACTGAAGCTTTCTTT
TRBJ1-3,TRBD1,16,TRBV19,-,CASSAGQGYSGNTIYF,TGTGCCAGTAGTGCGGGACAGGGTTACTCTGGAAACACCATATATTTT
TRBJ2-1,TRBD2,15,TRBV5-1,-,CASSPGTSGISEQFF,TGCGCCAGCAGCCCCGGGACTAGCGGGATCAGTGAGCAGTTCTTC
TRBJ2-7,-,12,TRBV28,-,CASSLARYEQYF,TGTGCCAGCAGTCTAGCAAGATACGAGCAGTACTTC
TRBJ2-5,-,14,TRBV7-9,-,CASSPLAYLMSLHF,TGTGCCAGCAGCCCACTAGCCTACCTGATGTCTTTGCACTTC
TRBJ1-3,-,17,TRBV6-2/TRBV6-3,-,CASSYVREESSGNTIYF,TGTGCCAGCAGTTACGTTAGAGAGGAGAGCTCTGGAAACACCATATATTTT
TRBJ2-2,-,14,TRBV4-1,once,CASSHSQGTGELFF,TGCGCCAGCAGCCATTCGCAGGGGACCGGGGAGCTGTTTTTT
TRBJ2-7,-,15,TRBV7-2,-,CASSLVSQGTYEQYF,TGTGCCAGCAGCTTAGTCTCACAGGGAACCTACGAGCAGTACTTC
TRBJ1-1,-,14,TRBV6-2/TRBV6-3,once,CASSYGSLNTEAFF,TGTGCCAGCAGTTACGGGAGCTTGAACACTGAAGCTTTCTTT
TRBJ2-3,-,15,TRBV27,-,CASSRGQTTTDTQYF,TGTGCCAGCTCTAGGGGTCAAACTACCACAGATACGCAGTATTTT
TRBJ1-2,-,11,TRBV24-1,-,CATSDLRGYTF,TGTGCCACCAGTGATTTGCGGGGCTACACCTTC
TRBJ1-1,TRBD1,16,TRBV5-1,-,CASSKGQAAGNTEAFF,TGCGCCAGCAGCAAGGGACAGGCCGCGGGGAACACTGAAGCTTTCTTT
TRBJ2-7,TRBD2,16,TRBV2,-,CASRDSGSGRSYEQYF,TGTGCCAGCCGAGATAGCGGGAGTGGAAGATCCTACGAGCAGTACTTC
TRBJ2-1,TRBD2,16,TRBV30,-,CASAWGVIAGAGEQFF,TGTGCCTCGGCTTGGGGGGTTATAGCGGGAGCGGGTGAGCAGTTCTTC
TRBJ2-2,TRBD1,14,TRBV2,-,CASRTGLRLGELFF,TGTGCCAGCAGGACAGGGCTCAGACTCGGGGAGCTGTTTTTT
TRBJ2-5,-,13,TRBV28,-,CASSSFREETQYF,TGTGCCAGCAGTTCGTTCCGGGAAGAGACCCAGTACTTC
TRBJ2-1,TRBD2,17,TRBV5-8,few,CASNALLTSGVNNEQFF,TGTGCCAGCAACGCCCTTCTAACTAGCGGAGTAAACAATGAGCAGTTCTTC
TRBJ2-7,TRBD1,20,TRBV28,-,CASSSIRQGRSIIIAYEQYF,TGTGCCAGCAGTTCCATCCGACAGGGAAGGTCCATCATAATCGCCTACGAGCAGTACTTC
TRBJ1-2,-,12,TRBV24-1,-,CATSDLARDYTF,TGTGCCACCAGTGATTTGGCCCGGGACTACACCTTC
TRBJ1-1,TRBD1,17,TRBV7-2,-,CASSPNLPGQGNTEAFF,TGTGCCAGCAGCCCCAATCTACCGGGACAGGGGAACACTGAAGCTTTCTTT
TRBJ2-1,-,16,TRBV4-3,-,CASSPLSSEEGSKQFF,TGCGCCAGCAGCCCCCTATCTAGCGAGGAGGGATCGAAGCAGTTCTTC
TRBJ1-2,TRBD1,15,TRBV14,-,CASSARTGGSYGYTF,TGTGCCAGCAGCGCCCGGACAGGGGGCAGTTATGGCTACACCTTC
TRBJ2-7,TRBD1,13,TRBV7-9,-,CASSGTESYEQYF,TGTGCCAGCAGCGGGACAGAGTCCTACGAGCAGTACTTC
TRBJ1-2,-,12,TRBV19,-,CASGTGVYGYTF,TGTGCCAGTGGGACTGGAGTCTATGGCTACACCTTC
TRBJ1-1,-,14,TRBV5-4,-,CASSLDSGMTEAFF,TGTGCCAGCAGCTTGGACTCAGGGATGACTGAAGCTTTCTTT
TRBJ1-2,TRBD1,13,TRBV30,once,CAWSPGGSYGYTF,TGTGCCTGGAGCCCAGGGGGCTCCTATGGCTACACCTTC
TRBJ2-7,TRBD2,15,TRBV28,-,CASSSGLAGSYEQYF,TGTGCCAGCAGTTCGGGACTAGCGGGATCCTACGAGCAGTACTTC
TRBJ2-7,-,12,TRBV3-1/TRBV3-2,-,CASSQPGSEQYF,TGTGCCAGCAGCCAACCAGGTTCCGAGCAGTACTTC
TRBJ1-1,-,14,TRBV19,-,CASSTTFANTEAFF,TGTGCCAGTAGCACGACATTTGCGAACACTGAAGCTTTCTTT
TRBJ1-2,-,13,TRBV3-1/TRBV3-2,once,CASSRLQGYGYTF,TGTGCCAGCAGCCGGTTACAGGGTTATGGCTACACCTTC
TRBJ2-7,TRBD2,17,TRBV27,-,CASRGRLAGVLSYEQYF,TGTGCCAGCAGGGGACGACTAGCGGGCGTCCTATCCTACGAGCAGTACTTC
TRBJ1-2,-,16,TRBV3-1/TRBV3-2,-,CASSQAVKVSRYGYTF,TGTGCCAGCAGCCAAGCGGTGAAAGTGAGCCGGTATGGCTACACCTTC
TRBJ2-5,-,14,TRBV6-5,-,CASSKSQGRETQYF,TGTGCCAGCAGTAAATCACAGGGTCGGGAGACCCAGTACTTC
TRBJ1-5,-,14,TRBV18,once,CASSPQGNYQPQHF,TGTGCCAGCTCACCGCAGGGCAACTATCAGCCCCAGCATTTT
TRBJ1-4,-,15,TRBV28,-,CASSYSLATNEKLFF,TGTGCCAGCAGTTATTCTCTTGCAACTAATGAAAAACTGTTTTTT
TRBJ1-2,-,12,TRBV2,-,CASKGANYGYTF,TGTGCCAGCAAAGGAGCTAACTATGGCTACACCTTC
TRBJ2-7,TRBD2,15,TRBV6-5,once,CASALLAGEGYEQYF,TGTGCCAGCGCCCTCTTAGCGGGAGAGGGGTACGAGCAGTACTTC
TRBJ2-1,-,15,TRBV9,-,CASSGHGSINNEQFF,TGTGCCAGCAGCGGGCACGGGAGTATCAACAATGAGCAGTTCTTC
TRBJ2-2,TRBD2,21,TRBV5-1,-,CASSLAPSGAGSRANTGELFF,TGCGCCAGCAGCTTGGCCCCGAGCGGGGCCGGGAGTAGGGCGAACACCGGGGAGCTGTTTTTT
TRBJ2-7,-,12,TRBV5-1,few,CASSLTAGEQYF,TGCGCCAGCAGCTTGACGGCGGGCGAGCAGTACTTC
TRBJ2-1,TRBD2,19,TRBV28,-,CASSSGLAGGPSSYNEQFF,TGTGCCAGCAGTTCGGGACTAGCGGGAGGGCCCAGCTCCTACAATGAGCAGTTCTTC
TRBJ2-5,-,16,TRBV5-1,-,CASSGGTGGYQETQYF,TGCGCCAGCAGCGGAGGGACGGGTGGATATCAAGAGACCCAGTACTTC
TRBJ1-4,TRBD1,16,TRBV15,-,CATSRDGGQGNEKLFF,TGTGCCACCAGCAGAGATGGGGGACAGGGTAATGAAAAACTGTTTTTT
TRBJ1-2,-,14,TRBV4-3,few,CASNEGRANYGYTF,TGCGCCAGCAACGAGGGCAGAGCTAACTATGGCTACACCTTC
TRBJ2-2,TRBD1,16,TRBV4-3,-,CASSPFGQGHTGELFF,TGCGCCAGCAGCCCTTTCGGACAGGGTCACACCGGGGAGCTGTTTTTT
TRBJ2-1,TRBD2,15,TRBV28,-,CASTSSAGVYNEQFF,TGTGCCAGCACCTCGTCCGCGGGAGTGTACAATGAGCAGTTCTTC
TRBJ1-1,-,15,TRBV5-4,-,CASSAMGHMNTEAFF,TGTGCCAGCAGCGCTATGGGACATATGAACACTGAAGCTTTCTTT
TRBJ2-7,-,16,TRBV9,once,CASSVDGGYGSYEQYF,TGTGCCAGCAGCGTAGATGGGGGCTATGGCTCCTACGAGCAGTACTTC
TRBJ1-2,TRBD1,16,TRBV25-1,few,CASSDLLTGDNYGYTF,TGTGCCAGCAGTGATCTTTTGACAGGGGATAACTATGGCTACACCTTC
TRBJ2-7,TRBD1,15,TRBV3-1/TRBV3-2,-,CASSQTGQGSNEQYF,TGTGCCAGCAGCCAGACGGGACAGGGGAGTAACGAGCAGTACTTC
TRBJ2-1,TRBD2,15,TRBV30,-,CAWSVELAADNEQFF,TGTGCCTGGAGTGTAGAACTAGCGGCGGACAATGAGCAGTTCTTC
TRBJ2-2,TRBD1,16,TRBV3-1/TRBV3-2,-,CASSQKGQLGTGELFF,TGTGCCAGCAGCCAAAAGGGACAGCTGGGCACCGGGGAGCTGTTTTTT